This section outlines one TCR beta chain sequence together with its context. Its antigen is currently unknown. Germline V gene lookup returns CDR1 MDHEN and CDR2 SYDVKM. This CDR3 is 13 amino acids long. With 7 bases clipped from V and 14 bases from J, the junction kept 14 bases outside the gene matches. The source of the sample is a study of cytomegalovirus exposure and HLA in healthy donors. Study-wide results and limits: Through in vitro validation, a few CMV-associated chains were shown to be specific for CMV antigens. Differences between HLA loci emerged in a later analysis of TCR association rates, with DRB1 most and HLA-C fewest. There were some V segments, including TRBV6-2 and TRBV6-3, excluded as indistinguishable. Researchers catalogued 150 or so TCR beta chains as cytomegalovirus-associated.

Primers included in the PCR were 60 Vbeta and 13 Jbeta primers. Generated by immunoSEQ multiplex PCR, the TCRdb table keeps only in-frame clones and is missing some. The sample has about 140,000 clones, around four fifths seen once; the top ten hold less than 2%. This chain connects TRBV28 to TRBJ2-1, with 7 bases identical to TRBD1. The sample consisted of PBMCs. This TCR was sampled from a woman aged 40 to 55 in good health and CMV-seronegative. The DNA for the CDR3 is TGTGCCAGCATTGGGACATACAGGGGAACGGAGTTCTTC. Its translation is CASIGTYRGTEFF.